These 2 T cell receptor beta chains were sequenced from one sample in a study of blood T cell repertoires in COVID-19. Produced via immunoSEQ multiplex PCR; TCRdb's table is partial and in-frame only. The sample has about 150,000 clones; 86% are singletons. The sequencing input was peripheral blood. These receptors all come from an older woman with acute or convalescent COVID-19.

Here the CDR3 reads CASSLGTGGNQPQHF. CDR3 in DNA: TGTGCCAGCAGCCTCGGGACAGGGGGGAATCAGCCCCAGCATTTT. V gene TRBV7-9 combines with J gene TRBJ1-5, with 11 bases aligning to TRBD1. The CDR3 length is 15 residues. Germline CDR1 reads SEHNR; CDR2 reads FQNEAQ (reference sequence). V dropped 5 bases and J dropped 4; count of bases not matched to a gene: 4. Full variable domain (outside the CDR3, taken from reference TRBV7-9 and TRBJ1-5): DTGVSQNPRHKITKRGQNVTFRCDPISEHNRLYWYRQTLGQGPEFLTYFQNEAQLEKSRLLSDRFSAERPKGSFSTLEIQRTEQGDSAMYLCASSLGTGGNQPQHFGDGTRLSIL.

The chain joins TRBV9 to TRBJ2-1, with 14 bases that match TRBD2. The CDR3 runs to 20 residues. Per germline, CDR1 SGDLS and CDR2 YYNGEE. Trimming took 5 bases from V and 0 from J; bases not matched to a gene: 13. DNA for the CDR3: TGTGCCAGCAGTACTCCGGGACTAGCGGGGGACTTCCACTCCTACAATGAGCAGTTCTTC. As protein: CASSTPGLAGDFHSYNEQFF.